What follows is one T cell receptor beta chain and its context. This clonotype was observed once. It has no known antigen specificity. Base quality data are lacking; no much larger clone is found one base away. A single read constitutes weak evidence. TCR repertoires of sorted CD4+ and CD8+ blood T cells from severe aplastic anemia patients and healthy subjects were deep-sequenced in the study. Ficoll-Paque density gradient centrifugation was used to isolate peripheral blood mononuclear cells. Before DNA extraction, CD4+ and CD8+ T cells were sorted with FACS or magnetic beads. Genomic DNA was used as template for profiling of TCR beta VDJ combinations and CDR3 sequences. An Illumina HiSeq 2000 was used for TCR repertoire sequencing. Per the source publication's procedure: TRBV/TRBJ rearrangement plots, CDR3 size and DJ length profiles, and Simpson's diversity index were used to assess repertoires. The most abundant DNA sequence in the deep sequencing data was defined as the immunodominant clone. CDR3 amino acid sequences were checked for sharing between subjects and were compared against published repertoires and the VDJdb database. Through fastp at Q25 and MiXCR, TCRdb rebuilt clones from the public reads, retaining in-frame beta chains. For every CDR3 protein sequence, its rows merge into one entry that carries the most common genes and DNA. The V and J calls come from TCRdb's annotation, not from the publication. This sample lists tens of thousands of distinct CDR3 sequences; around 80% were detected once. The ten largest make up roughly 20% of the sample.

The data derive from a study of CD8+CD57+ T cells in acquired aplastic anemia (dated by TCRdb to the late 2010s). Some background on the complete study: A mean of roughly 2.9 ug of DNA, ranging from 0.2 to 27.4 ug, was extracted from sorted CD4+ and CD8+ cells. For healthy donor samples, the average read count was around 9.8 million for CD4+ cells and 11.0 million for CD8+ cells. Overall study results and their limits: Between patients and healthy controls, no significant difference in CD8+ Simpson's diversity was found (P=0.060). Around 30 CD8+ CDR3 sequences were found to be shared between patients and controls, but these sequences appeared to be highly expressed in patients and within the immunodominant clones of the patients.

At the junction V is shortened by 3 bases and J by 4 bases; bases outside the gene matches: 7. In the germline V gene, CDR1 corresponds to KGHDR and CDR2 to SFDVKD. The CDR3 goes from the cysteine to the phenylalanine over 15 residues. The kept DNA is CDR3 alone, 45 bases in frame from the first base. The receptor was derived from a human donor in good health, serving as a control. The specimen sequenced was sorted CD4+, CD8+, or CD8+CD57+ T cells (not recorded which) from PBMCs. The chain employs TRBV24-1 and TRBJ2-5, with 7 junctional bases fitting TRBD1. The CDR3 reads CATSDRRGRLETQYF. The sequence in DNA is TGTGCCACCAGTGATCGAAGGGGGCGCCTAGAGACCCAGTACTTC.